This TCR beta chain appears in the sequencing data of a study of cytomegalovirus exposure and HLA in healthy donors. Notes on the study in general: A classifier reportedly called cytomegalovirus status with high sensitivity and specificity. Most TCR sequences were rare, but some public TCRs occurred in many donors.

Assay used: immunoSEQ multiplex PCR; TCRdb lists only in-frame clones, some missing. The sample records about 180,000 clones, 85% being singletons. Concerning this clone itself: Its antigen is unidentified.

Trimming took off 5 bases at V and 5 bases at J, with 11 bases between the two ends. The CDR3 spans 13 residues. CDR1 and CDR2 (germline): SGHNT, YENEEA. The clonotype originates from a man between 18 and 29 years old in good health and CMV-seropositive. Source material: PBMCs. This rearrangement joins TRBV11-3 to TRBJ2-3; possibly TRBD2 for D (6 bases). The DNA for the CDR3 is TGTGCCAGCAGCAGGGAGGTGGGAGATACGCAGTATTTT. It is translated as CASSREVGDTQYF.